The sequence of this TCR beta chain was determined in a study of blood T cell repertoires in COVID-19. On the study more broadly: T cells, B-cell-depleted T cells, or PBMCs supplied cDNA or gDNA.

CDR3 length: 13 amino acids. In germline, CDR1 is SNHLY, CDR2 FYNNEI. The junction had 3 bases not matched to a gene; V was cut back by 10 bases and J by 4 bases. Sequenced by immunoSEQ multiplex PCR; TCRdb stores in-frame clones only, minus some. The sample has some 320,000 clones; 85% to 95% are singletons. In assigning cohorts, the study relied on participant-reported clinical history. This receptor was identified in a woman in her thirties who had been exposed to COVID-19. Material: PBMCs or T cells enriched from blood (not recorded which). The rearrangement uses TRBV2 and TRBJ2-5; 13 bases are shared with TRBD2. The CDR3 sequence: CATGLAGRETQYF. The CDR3 nucleotides read TGTGCCACGGGACTAGCGGGGAGAGAGACCCAGTACTTC.